These 19 T cell receptor beta chains were sequenced from one sample in a study of CD8+CD57+ T cells in acquired aplastic anemia. The TCR beta profiling, which covered VDJ combination and CDR3 sequence, was carried out using genomic DNA as the template. Each CDR3 protein is one row after TCRdb ran MiXCR on the reads. The sample has 100,000 to 150,000 distinct CDR3 sequences, under 60% seen once; the top ten hold 29%. In patients chosen for sequencing, flow cytometry had shown CD8+CD57+ cell expansion. The sequenced sample was sorted CD4+, CD8+, or CD8+CD57+ T cells (not recorded which) from PBMCs. The receptors come from a human donor with aplastic anemia.

The table lists this clonotype with a count of one. The chain has TRBV2 and TRBJ2-7, with D possibly being TRBD1 or TRBD2 (5 bases each). The CDR3 runs to 16 residues. CDR1 is SNHLY and CDR2 is FYNNEI in the germline V gene. The V gene lost 0 bases and the J gene lost 3 bases, with 15 bases spanning the gap. In DNA, the CDR3 is TGTGCCAGCAGTGAAGCGGGAACTAGGGACGGCTACGAGCAGTACTTC. Translation gives CASSEAGTRDGYEQYF.

This clonotype was counted many times. V usage is TRBV11-1 and J usage is TRBJ2-3, with 7 bases fitting TRBD2. The V segment lost 1 base and the J segment 2 bases; nucleotides outside the gene matches: 3. This CDR3 is 15 amino acids long. The germline V gene encodes CDR1 SGHAT and CDR2 FQDESV (reference sequence). The CDR3, as DNA: TGTGCCAGCAGCTTAGGGGACTACCCCACAGATACGCAGTATTTT. Protein product: CASSLGDYPTDTQYF.

V and J are TRBV6-2 or TRBV6-3 and TRBJ2-5; TRBD1 or TRBD2 may be the D gene (5 bases each). Trimming cost V 0 bases and J 4 bases, with 27 bases left between them. Germline V lookup: CDR1 MNHEY, CDR2 SVGEGT. The CDR3 covers 20 residues. CDR3 DNA sequence: TGTGCCAGCAGTTACTCGAGTGGCAGAGGAAAGGGACCTCAGCTAGAGACCCAGTACTTC. It encodes CASSYSSGRGKGPQLETQYF.

This clonotype came up a few times. V and J are TRBV27 and TRBJ1-1; 10 nucleotides match TRBD1. The V gene end was trimmed by 0 bases and the J gene end by 6 bases; junction bases not matched to a gene: 4. The CDR3 contains 15 residues. Germline assignment: CDR1 MNHEY and CDR2 SMNVEV (reference sequence). The CDR3 coding sequence is TGTGCCAGCAGTTTATCGGGGACAGGGGTAGCTGAAGCTTTCTTT. This encodes CASSLSGTGVAEAFF.

This clonotype is a singleton in its sample. The rearrangement joins TRBV5-1 to TRBJ2-2, with a tentative D call TRBD1 (6 bases). Germline V gene sequence: CDR1 SGHRS, CDR2 YFSETQ. V dropped 5 bases and J dropped 4 bases, with 12 bases sitting between them. CDR3 size: 14 residues. In DNA, the CDR3 is TGCGCCAGCAGTGGACAGAGCGCCACCGGGGAGCTGTTTTTT. It codes for CASSGQSATGELFF.

At least ten counts were recorded for this clonotype. This chain links TRBV30 with TRBJ1-2; D is possibly TRBD1 (5 bases). This CDR3 spans 13 amino acids. The germline V gene has CDR1 GTSNPN and CDR2 SVGIG (reference sequence). V lost 6 bases and J 4 bases, leaving 15 bases between the germline ends. The CDR3 here is CACAGTSIYGYTF. The DNA for the CDR3 is TGTGCCTGCGCGGGGACGTCGATCTATGGCTACACCTTC.

The V and J genes are TRBV14 and TRBJ2-2, with 7 bases matching TRBD2. V shed 3 bases, J shed 6 bases, and the junction held 10 bases outside the gene matches. Looked up from germline, CDR1 is SGHDN and CDR2 is FVKESK. The CDR3 spans 16 residues. The chain's CDR3 is CASSHWRSGNSGELFF. The CDR3 DNA follows: TGTGCCAGCAGCCACTGGCGAAGCGGGAATTCCGGGGAGCTGTTTTTT.

This clonotype has only a few counts. V gene TRBV12-3 or TRBV12-4 combines with J gene TRBJ1-2; 9 positions agree with TRBD1. This CDR3 has 16 residues. V was pared by 5 bases and J by 8 bases, with 15 bases of the junction left unmatched. The CDR3 sequence: CASSPRDRARSGGYTF. CDR3 DNA sequence: TGTGCCAGCAGTCCCCGGGACAGGGCGCGTTCGGGAGGCTACACCTTC.

This clonotype was recorded only once. In nucleotides, the CDR3 is TGTGCCAGCAGGGTCCAAATTGCAACTAATGAAAAACTGTTTTTT. Translation: CASRVQIATNEKLFF. J is TRBJ1-4 and V is TRBV7-9; no definite D call. The germline V gene encodes CDR1 SEHNR and CDR2 FQNEAQ (reference sequence). Trimming stripped 6 bases from V and 0 bases from J, with 11 bases between. The CDR3 has 15 amino acids.

V usage is TRBV20-1 and J usage is TRBJ2-1; 9 bases map to TRBD1. In germline, CDR1 is DFQATT, CDR2 SNEGSKA (reference sequence). This CDR3 has 15 residues. With V trimmed by 5 bases and J by 2 bases, 7 bases remained unmatched. The CDR3 sequence: CSAESRDRAYNEQFF. DNA for the CDR3: TGCAGTGCTGAGTCGCGGGACAGGGCCTACAATGAGCAGTTCTTC.

Many counts were recorded for this clonotype. The chain uses TRBV24-1 and TRBJ2-7; 7 nucleotides agree with TRBD1. This CDR3 contains 13 residues. The junction had 11 bases not matched to a gene; V was cut back by 10 bases and J by 6 bases. The germline gives CDR1 KGHDR, CDR2 SFDVKD. The CDR3 reads CATPPTGCREQYF. Written as DNA, the CDR3 is TGTGCCACGCCGCCGACAGGGTGTCGCGAGCAGTACTTC.

The genes are TRBV5-1 and TRBJ1-2, with a tentative D call TRBD1 (5 bases). V lost 4 bases and J 4 bases, leaving 17 bases between the germline ends. The V gene's germline CDR1 is SGHRS and CDR2 YFSETQ. The CDR3 is 15 amino acids. The CDR3: CASSPGQGGAYGYTF. The CDR3 DNA is TGCGCCAGCAGCCCAGGACAAGGTGGGGCCTATGGCTACACCTTC.

The rearrangement links TRBV19 to TRBJ1-6, with a tentative D call TRBD1 (5 bases). This CDR3 contains 16 residues. Looked up from germline, CDR1 is LNHDA and CDR2 is SQIVND (reference sequence). V was clipped by 5 bases and J by 3 bases, with 14 bases between them. This CDR3 reads CASSGTRVNYNSPLHF. The CDR3 DNA reads TGTGCCAGTAGTGGTACCAGGGTGAACTATAATTCACCCCTCCACTTT.

The chain recombines TRBV7-2 with TRBJ2-7; D might be TRBD1 or TRBD2, each matching 6 bases. The CDR3 contains 14 residues. CDR1 SGHTA and CDR2 FQGNSA come from the germline V gene. V dropped 3 bases and J dropped 7 bases, with 16 bases sitting between them. The CDR3 DNA sequence: TGTGCCAGCAGCTTTGGCAGGGGAGGTGGAGAGCAGTACTTC. This codes for CASSFGRGGGEQYF. The full variable domain, in which reference TRBV7-2 and TRBJ2-7 provide the parts outside the CDR3, is GAGVSQSPSNKVTEKGKDVELRCDPISGHTALYWYRQSLGQGLEFLIYFQGNSAPDKSGLPSDRFSAERTGGSVSTLTIQRTQQEDSAVYLCASSFGRGGGEQYFGPGTRLTVT.

The chain is built from TRBV20-1 and TRBJ2-3, with D possibly being TRBD2 (5 bases). In germline, CDR1 is DFQATT, CDR2 SNEGSKA (reference sequence). The CDR3 consists of 14 residues. Trimming stripped 4 bases from V and 4 bases from J, with 15 bases between. The CDR3 reads CSAIPGYTPDTQYF. CDR3 sequence (DNA): TGCAGTGCTATTCCGGGGTATACCCCAGATACGCAGTATTTT.

The gene calls are TRBV29-1 and TRBJ2-3; possible D gene TRBD2, 5 bases. The germline V gene encodes CDR1 SQVTM and CDR2 ANQGSEA. Trimming took off 5 bases at V and 2 bases at J, with 11 bases between the two ends. This CDR3 contains 13 residues. The CDR3 loop is CSVRGPFTDTQYF. DNA for the CDR3: TGCAGCGTTCGAGGGCCTTTCACAGATACGCAGTATTTT.

This clonotype was counted at least ten times. The chain joins TRBV2 to TRBJ1-4; no clear D. Germline V gene data show CDR1 as SNHLY and CDR2 as FYNNEI. The CDR3 runs 15 residues. Trimming left V 2 bases short and J 3 bases short, with 10 bases between. The CDR3 bases are TGTGCCAGCAGTGAACATAGGGCTGCTAATGAAAAACTGTTTTTT. It encodes CASSEHRAANEKLFF.

This clonotype was seen a few times. The V and J genes are TRBV25-1 and TRBJ1-6; D perhaps matches TRBD1 (5 bases). The CDR3 consists of 17 residues. The ends were cut back, 3 bases at V and 3 bases at J, with 15 bases in the middle. CDR1 is MGHDK, CDR2 SYGVNS, per germline. The CDR3 DNA reads as TGTGCCAGCAGTGATGTCGTAGGGGCTAGCTATAATTCACCCCTCCACTTT. Protein: CASSDVVGASYNSPLHF.

This rearrangement joins TRBV7-2 to TRBJ1-2; 8 bases fit TRBD1. Looked up from germline, CDR1 is SGHTA and CDR2 is FQGNSA. The CDR3 contains 15 residues. The V gene end was trimmed by 0 bases and the J gene end by 8 bases; junction bases not matched to a gene: 8. DNA for the CDR3: TGTGCCAGCAGCTTAGCGCAGGGGGCGTCTATGGGCTACACCTTC. Translation gives CASSLAQGASMGYTF.